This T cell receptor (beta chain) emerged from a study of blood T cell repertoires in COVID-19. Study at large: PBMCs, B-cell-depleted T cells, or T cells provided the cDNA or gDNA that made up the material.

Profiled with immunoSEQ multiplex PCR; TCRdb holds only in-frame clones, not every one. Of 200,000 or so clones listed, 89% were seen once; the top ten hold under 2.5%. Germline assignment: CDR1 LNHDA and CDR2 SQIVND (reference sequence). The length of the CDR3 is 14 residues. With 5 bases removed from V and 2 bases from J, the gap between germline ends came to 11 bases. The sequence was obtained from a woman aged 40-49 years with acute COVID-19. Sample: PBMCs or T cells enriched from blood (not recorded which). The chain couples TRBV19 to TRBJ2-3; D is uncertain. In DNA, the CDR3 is TGTGCCAGTAGTTCGCAACAGACCACAGATACGCAGTATTTT. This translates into CASSSQQTTDTQYF.